A single sample gave rise to the 11 T cell receptor beta chains below, sequenced in a study of T cells expressing NK-cell markers. From the 5' RACE reads, TCRdb lists one entry per CDR3 protein and no DNA. In all, the sample yields some 410,000 distinct CDR3 sequences. Sequenced: blood T cells: a sorted CD56 or NKG2C T cell subset, CD4+ or CD8+ T cells, or bulk PBMC T cells (not recorded which). These receptors were obtained from a woman aged 18-70 years in good health.

The rearrangement links TRBV20-1 to TRBJ2-5. CDR1 is DFQATT, CDR2 SNEGSKA, per germline (reference sequence). This CDR3 spans 12 amino acids. CDR3 sequence: CSASKGSETQYF.

The chain carries TRBV7-2 and TRBJ1-1; lacking DNA, the TRBD1 call made by TCRdb goes unchecked. The CDR3 spans 17 residues. Germline CDR1 and CDR2: SGHTA and FQGNSA. The CDR3 sequence is CASSSPGGRGMDTEAFF.

This rearrangement joins TRBV6-1 to TRBJ2-2; lacking DNA, the TRBD2 call made by TCRdb goes unchecked. Germline CDR1 is MNHNS and CDR2 is SASEGT. The CDR3 runs to 16 residues. CDR3 protein: CASSSGLAANTGELFF.

This chain uses TRBV20-1 with TRBJ2-5; TCRdb indicates TRBD1, and absent DNA this call remains unverified. Germline CDR1 DFQATT, CDR2 SNEGSKA (reference sequence). The length of the CDR3 is 14 residues. The CDR3 spells CSATPGRGGETQYF.

This chain joins TRBV29-1 and TRBJ2-1; TCRdb lists TRBD1, though no DNA is available to test this call. The germline V gene has CDR1 SQVTM and CDR2 ANQGSEA. This CDR3 comprises 11 residues. CDR3 amino acids: CSEGDYNEQFF.

The J gene is TRBJ2-1, the V gene TRBV29-1; TCRdb proposes TRBD2, but this gene call is untestable without DNA. CDR1 is SQVTM, CDR2 ANQGSEA, per germline. The CDR3 spans 17 residues. This CDR3 reads CSVGSTSGRRTRDEQFF.

This sequence joins TRBV18 and TRBJ2-7; TCRdb lists TRBD1, though no DNA is available to test this call. Germline CDR1 and CDR2: KGHSH and LQKENI. The length of the CDR3 is 16 residues. The CDR3 reads CASSPQGTGGNYEQYF.

The rearrangement uses TRBV9 and TRBJ2-3; TCRdb lists TRBD2, though no DNA is available to test this call. The CDR3 extends over 15 amino acids. Germline CDR1 and CDR2: SGDLS and YYNGEE. The CDR3 reads CASSLGGLGADTQYF.

CDR3 amino acids: CASSDGRDRLAKNIQYF. The chain combines TRBV2 with TRBJ2-4; TCRdb reports TRBD1, a call that lacks DNA to check it against. From germline, CDR1 is SNHLY and CDR2 FYNNEI. This CDR3 comprises 17 residues.

This chain uses TRBV27 with TRBJ1-2; absent DNA, TCRdb's TRBD1 call cannot be checked. The CDR3 runs to 13 residues. Germline V gene data show CDR1 as MNHEY and CDR2 as SMNVEV (reference sequence). CDR3 loop: CASSFPGNYGYTF.

The rearrangement joins TRBV5-4 to TRBJ1-1; checking the TCRdb D call of TRBD1 is not possible without DNA. CDR3 length equals 13 residues. CDR1 is SGHNT and CDR2 is YYREEE in the germline V gene (reference sequence). CDR3 in amino acids: CASSQRGVSEAFF.